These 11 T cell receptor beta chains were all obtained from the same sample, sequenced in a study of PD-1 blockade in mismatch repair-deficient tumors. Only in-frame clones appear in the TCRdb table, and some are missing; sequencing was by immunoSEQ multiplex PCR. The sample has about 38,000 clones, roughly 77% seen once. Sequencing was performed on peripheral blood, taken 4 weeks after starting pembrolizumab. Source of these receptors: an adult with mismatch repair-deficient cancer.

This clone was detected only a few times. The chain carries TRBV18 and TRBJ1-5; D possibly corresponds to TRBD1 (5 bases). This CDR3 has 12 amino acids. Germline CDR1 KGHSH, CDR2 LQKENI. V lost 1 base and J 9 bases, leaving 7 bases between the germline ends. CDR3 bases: TGTGCCAGCTCACCACAGGGGACGCCCCAGCATTTT. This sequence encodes CASSPQGTPQHF. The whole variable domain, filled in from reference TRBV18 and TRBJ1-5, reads NAGVMQNPRHLVRRRGQEARLRCSPMKGHSHVYWYRQLPEEGLKFMVYLQKENIIDESGMPKERFSAEFPKEGPSILRIQQVVRGDSAAYFCASSPQGTPQHFGDGTRLSIL.

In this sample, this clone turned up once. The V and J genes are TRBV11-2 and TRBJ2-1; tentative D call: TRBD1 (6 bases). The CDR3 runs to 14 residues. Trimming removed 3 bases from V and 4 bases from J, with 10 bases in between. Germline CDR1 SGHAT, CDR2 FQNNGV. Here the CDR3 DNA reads TGTGCCAGCAGCTTCAGGGGTAATTACAATGAGCAGTTCTTC. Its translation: CASSFRGNYNEQFF.

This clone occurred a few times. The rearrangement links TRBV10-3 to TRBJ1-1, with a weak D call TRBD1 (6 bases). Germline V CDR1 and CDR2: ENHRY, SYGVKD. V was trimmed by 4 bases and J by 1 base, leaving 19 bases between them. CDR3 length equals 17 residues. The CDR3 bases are TGTGCCATCAGTGTTGGGATCTGGGGGGCCTCGAACACTGAAGCTTTCTTT. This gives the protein CAISVGIWGASNTEAFF.

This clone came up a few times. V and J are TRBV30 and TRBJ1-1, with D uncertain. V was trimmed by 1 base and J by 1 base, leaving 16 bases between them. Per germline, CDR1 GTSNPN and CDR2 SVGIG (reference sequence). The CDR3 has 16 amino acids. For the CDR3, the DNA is TGTGCCTGGAGTGAATCGGCAGCCCCTGGGAACACTGAAGCTTTCTTT. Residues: CAWSESAAPGNTEAFF.

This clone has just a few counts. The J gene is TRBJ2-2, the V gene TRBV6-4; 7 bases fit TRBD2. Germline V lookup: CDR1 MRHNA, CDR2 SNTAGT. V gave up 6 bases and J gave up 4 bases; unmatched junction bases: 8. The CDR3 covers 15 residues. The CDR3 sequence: CASSATSGTTGELFF. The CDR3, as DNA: TGTGCCAGCAGCGCGACGAGCGGGACCACCGGGGAGCTGTTTTTT.

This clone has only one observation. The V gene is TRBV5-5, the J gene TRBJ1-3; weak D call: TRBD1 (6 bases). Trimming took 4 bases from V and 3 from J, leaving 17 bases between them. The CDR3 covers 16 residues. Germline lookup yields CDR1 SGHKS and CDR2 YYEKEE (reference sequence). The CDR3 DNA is TGTGCCAGCAGCGCATTCACAGGGAGAAGTGGAAACACCATATATTTT. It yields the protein CASSAFTGRSGNTIYF.

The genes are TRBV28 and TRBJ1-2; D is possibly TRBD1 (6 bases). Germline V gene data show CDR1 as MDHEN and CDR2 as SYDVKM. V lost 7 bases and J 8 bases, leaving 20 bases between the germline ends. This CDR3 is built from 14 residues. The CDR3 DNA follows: TGTGCCAGCACCTCGGGGCAACAGGGTGGGGGCTACACCTTC. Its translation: CASTSGQQGGGYTF.

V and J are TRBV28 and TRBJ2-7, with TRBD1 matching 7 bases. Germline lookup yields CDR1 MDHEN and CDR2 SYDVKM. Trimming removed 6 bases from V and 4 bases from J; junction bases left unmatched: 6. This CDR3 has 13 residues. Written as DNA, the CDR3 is TGTGCCAGCAGAAGGGACAGCCAGTACGAGCAGTACTTC. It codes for CASRRDSQYEQYF.

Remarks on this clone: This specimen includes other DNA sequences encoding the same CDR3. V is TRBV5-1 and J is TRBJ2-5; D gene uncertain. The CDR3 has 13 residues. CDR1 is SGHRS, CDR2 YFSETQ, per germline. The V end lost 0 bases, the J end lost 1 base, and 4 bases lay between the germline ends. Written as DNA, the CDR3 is TGCGCCAGCAGCTTGGGCAGCCAAGAGACCCAGTACTTC. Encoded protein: CASSLGSQETQYF.

The CDR3 spells CASSEWGDQETQYF. The CDR3 DNA reads TGTGCCAGTAGTGAGTGGGGGGACCAAGAGACCCAGTACTTC. The genes are TRBV19 and TRBJ2-5, with a possible D match to TRBD2 (6 bases). V was pared by 5 bases and J by 0 bases, with 10 bases between. The V gene's germline CDR1 is LNHDA and CDR2 SQIVND (reference sequence). The CDR3 runs to 14 residues.

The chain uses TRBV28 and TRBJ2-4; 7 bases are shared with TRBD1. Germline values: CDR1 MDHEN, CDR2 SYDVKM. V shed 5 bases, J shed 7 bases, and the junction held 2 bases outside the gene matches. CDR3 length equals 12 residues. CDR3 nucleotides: TGTGCCAGCAGTGGGACAGAGAACATTCAGTACTTC. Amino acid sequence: CASSGTENIQYF. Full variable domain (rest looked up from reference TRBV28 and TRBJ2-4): DVKVTQSSRYLVKRTGEKVFLECVQDMDHENMFWYRQDPGLGLRLIYFSYDVKMKEKGDIPEGYSVSREKKERFSLILESASTNQTSMYLCASSGTENIQYFGAGTRLSVL.